Below, 20 T cell receptor beta chains from the same sample are listed, as sequenced in a study of shared clonotypes between healthy human individuals (dated by TCRdb to 2018 to 2020). Library creation used the immunoSEQ multiplex PCR assay. TCRdb took over this immuneACCESS table, retaining in-frame rearrangements with V and J assigned. Such tables are incomplete; in checked studies, under half of the missing clones stem from an unresolved V gene, and the remainder is unexplained. Counted in this sample were some 630,000 clones; approximately 79% of them appeared once. Clones ranked in the top ten supply 1.8% of the sample. Sequencing was performed on memory CD4+ T cells sorted from blood. The sample's cell subset or site label, in plain terms: CD45RA-negative fraction. These receptors were taken from a woman aged 25 to 45 in good health.

This clone was counted at least ten times. The chain uses TRBV29-1 and TRBJ2-2; D is ambiguous. Per the germline V gene, CDR1 is SQVTM and CDR2 is ANQGSEA. V shed 5 bases and J shed 4 bases, with 8 bases lying between them. CDR3 size: 12 residues. The CDR3 nucleotides are TGCAGCGTTAAGTGGGCCACCGGGGAGCTGTTTTTT. This codes for CSVKWATGELFF.

The chain carries TRBV4-2 and TRBJ2-5; possibly TRBD2 for D (6 bases). The J call is uncertain, as TRBJ2-7 better fits the DNA end. CDR1 is LGHNA, CDR2 YNFKEQ, per germline. The CDR3 loop spans 15 amino acids. Here the CDR3 reads CASSQDAGSGYEQYF. CDR3 DNA: TGTGCCAGCAGCCAAGATGCGGGGAGCGGCTACGAGCAGTACTTC.

This clone was detected a few times. The rearrangement links TRBV5-1 to TRBJ2-2, with 8 bases matching TRBD2. Losses at the gene ends were 3 bases for V and 0 bases for J; bases not matched to a gene: 4. Germline V gene sequence: CDR1 SGHRS, CDR2 YFSETQ. The CDR3 spans 16 residues. CDR3 nucleotides: TGCGCCAGCAGCTCCCAGACTAGCGCGAACACCGGGGAGCTGTTTTTT. It translates to CASSSQTSANTGELFF.

This clone showed up just a few times. The chain is built from TRBV29-1 and TRBJ1-2; 11 nucleotides align to TRBD1. Germline V gives CDR1 SQVTM, CDR2 ANQGSEA. V gave up 5 bases and J gave up 0 bases; unmatched junction bases: 11. This CDR3 spans 17 amino acids. The CDR3 coding sequence is TGCAGCGTTCCCGCCGGGACAGGGGGGTCAGCTAACTATGGCTACACCTTC. Its protein product is CSVPAGTGGSANYGYTF.

The chain recombines TRBV2 with TRBJ1-4; D possibly corresponds to TRBD1 (5 bases). CDR3 length equals 13 residues. Germline CDR1 is SNHLY and CDR2 is FYNNEI. V shed 6 bases and J shed 4 bases, with 9 bases lying between them. For the CDR3, the DNA is TGTGCCAGCAGGTGGCAGGGTAATGAAAAACTGTTTTTT. Translating gives CASRWQGNEKLFF.

This clone showed up many times. The chain couples TRBV7-6 to TRBJ2-7, with D uncertain. The CDR3 is 14 amino acids. Trimming left V 0 bases short and J 2 bases short, with 8 bases between. Germline V gene data show CDR1 as SGHVS and CDR2 as FNYEAQ. The chain's CDR3 is CASSLANGPYEQYF. CDR3 nucleotides: TGTGCCAGCAGCTTAGCGAACGGCCCCTACGAGCAGTACTTC.

CDR3 region: CASSAPSGTGFELWYNEQFF. Here the CDR3 DNA reads TGTGCCAGCAGCGCCCCCTCCGGGACAGGGTTCGAATTATGGTACAATGAGCAGTTCTTC. The chain combines TRBV21-1 with TRBJ2-1; the table calls TRBD1, which could not be checked here. TRBV21-1 is listed as a pseudogene. The CDR3 sequence is 20 residues long.

The J gene is TRBJ2-1, the V gene TRBV6-4; 9 positions agree with TRBD2. CDR3 length equals 16 residues. V lost 3 bases and J lost 2; bases outside the gene matches: 5. In germline, CDR1 is MRHNA, CDR2 SNTAGT. In nucleotides, the CDR3 is TGTGCCAGCAGTGAAGGGGCGGGAGGGCCCTACAATGAGCAGTTCTTC. Its translation is CASSEGAGGPYNEQFF.

The V call is TRBV27, the J call TRBJ2-7; TRBD1 matches 10 bases. There are 17 residues in the CDR3. The V gene's germline CDR1 is MNHEY and CDR2 SMNVEV (reference sequence). V dropped 3 bases and J dropped 0; count of bases not matched to a gene: 8. CDR3 region: CASSFRTGGPSSYEQYF. The CDR3 coding sequence is TGTGCCAGCAGTTTTAGGACAGGGGGTCCGAGCTCCTACGAGCAGTACTTC.

The rearrangement links TRBV19 to TRBJ2-3; 10 bases line up with TRBD2. Trimming cost V 4 bases and J 10 bases; bases outside gene matches: 14. Germline V lookup: CDR1 LNHDA, CDR2 SQIVND (reference sequence). This CDR3 region has 16 residues. The CDR3: CASSTQGGLAGVAQYF. DNA of the CDR3: TGTGCCAGTAGTACCCAAGGGGGGCTAGCGGGAGTCGCGCAGTATTTT.

This clone was seen only once. V gene TRBV5-1 combines with J gene TRBJ1-1; D is uncertain. Trimming stripped 4 bases from V and 2 bases from J, with 18 bases between. The CDR3 loop spans 16 amino acids. Germline V lookup: CDR1 SGHRS, CDR2 YFSETQ. CDR3 sequence (DNA): TGCGCCAGCAGCCCGTACGTCTCGGGAGTAAACACTGAAGCTTTCTTT. This gives the protein CASSPYVSGVNTEAFF.

The V call is TRBV2, the J call TRBJ2-7; 14 bases are shared with TRBD2. Germline CDR1 is SNHLY and CDR2 is FYNNEI. The CDR3 sequence is 14 residues long. J lost 6 bases, V lost 8 bases, and 6 bases had no gene match. The CDR3 loop is CASGRTSGRSEQYF. CDR3 coding DNA: TGTGCCAGCGGGAGGACTAGCGGGAGGAGCGAGCAGTACTTC.

The sample holds many counts of this clone. The V and J genes are TRBV28 and TRBJ2-1; 8 positions agree with TRBD2. Germline trimming cut 6 bases from V and 4 bases from J; bases unmatched to any gene: 8. Germline V lookup: CDR1 MDHEN, CDR2 SYDVKM. The CDR3 is 15 amino acids. The CDR3 region is CASRPRGLEYNEQFF. The CDR3 coding sequence is TGTGCCAGCAGACCACGGGGACTAGAGTACAATGAGCAGTTCTTC.

This chain joins TRBV10-2 and TRBJ1-3; D perhaps matches TRBD1 (6 bases). The V gene lost 4 bases and the J gene lost 2 bases, with 15 bases spanning the gap. CDR1 and CDR2 from the germline V gene are WSHSY and SAAADI. The CDR3 length is 16 residues. The chain's CDR3 is CASSVSQGQAGNTIYF. CDR3 bases: TGCGCCAGCAGTGTGAGCCAGGGGCAAGCTGGAAACACCATATATTTT.

The chain couples TRBV5-1 to TRBJ2-3, with D maybe TRBD1 (6 bases). The CDR3 is 16 residues long. The V end lost 0 bases, the J end lost 1 base, and 12 bases lay between the germline ends. Germline CDR1 SGHRS, CDR2 YFSETQ. CDR3 loop: CASSLETQGGTDTQYF. CDR3 sequence (DNA): TGCGCCAGCAGCTTGGAAACACAGGGTGGCACAGATACGCAGTATTTT.

This clone appeared many times. The CDR3, as DNA: TGTGCCAGCAGTGGGGTTGTGGGGAGTGCCTACGAGCAGTACTTC. Translated: CASSGVVGSAYEQYF. V usage is TRBV25-1 and J usage is TRBJ2-7; D possibly corresponds to TRBD2 (5 bases). Germline lookup yields CDR1 MGHDK and CDR2 SYGVNS. The CDR3 has 15 amino acids. Trimming cost V 4 bases and J 2 bases, with 15 bases left between them.

This clone was counted only a few times. The chain recombines TRBV21-1 with TRBJ2-7. TRBV21-1 represents a pseudogene. There are 14 residues in the CDR3. The CDR3 nucleotides are TGTGCCAGCAGCAACGGGACGGGGATCTACGAGCAGTACTTC. It codes for CASSNGTGIYEQYF.

The chain employs TRBV18 and TRBJ1-3; no reliable D call. The germline V gene has CDR1 KGHSH and CDR2 LQKENI. The CDR3 loop spans 16 amino acids. V was pared by 3 bases and J by 0 bases, with 12 bases between. In DNA form, the CDR3 reads TGTGCCAGCTCACCCCGGCAGGACGGCTCTGGAAACACCATATATTTT. Amino acids: CASSPRQDGSGNTIYF.

The J gene is TRBJ1-4, the V gene TRBV27, with 9 bases identical to TRBD1. J gave up 9 bases and V 6 bases, and 14 bases lay outside the gene matches. The CDR3 is made up of 16 amino acids. Germline V gives CDR1 MNHEY, CDR2 SMNVEV (reference sequence). This chain's CDR3 is CASRRGQGFPMQKLFF. CDR3 DNA sequence: TGTGCCAGCAGGAGGGGACAGGGCTTTCCAATGCAAAAACTGTTTTTT. Full variable domain (remainder filled in from reference TRBV27 and TRBJ1-4): EAQVTQNPRYLITVTGKKLTVTCSQNMNHEYMSWYRQDPGLGLRQIYYSMNVEVTDKGDVPEGYKVSRKEKRNFPLILESPSPNQTSLYFCASRRGQGFPMQKLFFGSGTQLSVL.

This clone was seen more than once but under ten times. The chain links TRBV7-3 to TRBJ2-5; 13 bases are shared with TRBD2. J was trimmed by 4 bases and V by 3 bases; bases with no gene match: 5. Germline lookup yields CDR1 SGHTA and CDR2 FQGTGA. This CDR3 region has 16 residues. DNA of the CDR3: TGTGCCAGCAGCTTGGGACTAGCGGGATTACGAGAGACCCAGTACTTC. It translates to CASSLGLAGLRETQYF.